A single sample gave rise to the 17 T cell receptor beta chains below, sequenced in a study of OX40 agonist ivuxolimab in advanced cancers. The assay was immunoSEQ multiplex PCR, and TCRdb's table has in-frame clones only and misses some. The sample includes tens of thousands of clones, 84% of them seen just once. The sample here was CD4+ or CD8+ T cells sorted from blood, taken in a trial of the OX40 agonist ivuxolimab. The receptor set was obtained from an adult with an advanced solid tumor such as melanoma, head and neck, liver or kidney cancer.

This sequence joins TRBV9 and TRBJ1-4; TRBD1 is a possible D gene (5 bases). The length of the CDR3 is 15 residues. Germline assignment: CDR1 SGDLS and CDR2 YYNGEE. Trimming took 4 bases from V and 7 from J, leaving 17 bases between them. The CDR3 DNA reads as TGTGCCAGCAGCTCCGGGCCTACCGGGGGTGAAAAACTGTTTTTT. Protein sequence: CASSSGPTGGEKLFF. Supplemented by reference TRBV9 and TRBJ1-4, the full variable domain reads DSGVTQTPKHLITATGQRVTLRCSPRSGDLSVYWYQQSLDQGLQFLIQYYNGEERAKGNILERFSAQQFPDLHSELNLSSLELGDSALYFCASSSGPTGGEKLFFGSGTQLSVL.

This chain joins TRBV30 and TRBJ1-6, with 10 bases lining up with TRBD1. The CDR3 consists of 14 residues. V shed 0 bases and J 11 bases; nucleotides not matched to a gene: 4. The germline V gene encodes CDR1 GTSNPN and CDR2 SVGIG (reference sequence). CDR3 region: CAWSVRDRGPPLHF. For the CDR3, the DNA is TGTGCCTGGAGTGTACGGGACAGGGGACCACCCCTCCACTTT.

The chain combines TRBV7-6 with TRBJ2-7; weak D call: TRBD2 (5 bases). Germline V gene lookup returns CDR1 SGHVS and CDR2 FNYEAQ. V shed 0 bases and J shed 4 bases, with 7 bases lying between them. The CDR3 contains 13 residues. The CDR3 here is CASSLAREYEQYF. The DNA for the CDR3 is TGTGCCAGCAGCTTAGCTAGGGAGTACGAGCAGTACTTC.

CDR3 in amino acids: CASSFPGVTTDTQYF. The CDR3 region has the DNA TGTGCCAGCAGCTTCCCTGGCGTCACCACAGATACGCAGTATTTT. The V and J genes are TRBV7-9 and TRBJ2-3; no clear D gene. This CDR3 region has 15 residues. Germline CDR1 is SEHNR and CDR2 is FQNEAQ (reference sequence). V lost 3 bases, J lost 2 bases, and 12 bases lay in between. The full variable domain, its missing parts supplied by reference TRBV7-9 and TRBJ2-3, is DTGVSQNPRHKITKRGQNVTFRCDPISEHNRLYWYRQTLGQGPEFLTYFQNEAQLEKSRLLSDRFSAERPKGSFSTLEIQRTEQGDSAMYLCASSFPGVTTDTQYFGPGTRLTVL.

The chain is built from TRBV7-7 and TRBJ2-7; 7 nucleotides line up with TRBD1. CDR3 length: 13 amino acids. The germline CDR1 and CDR2 sequences are SSHAT and FNYEAQ (reference sequence). V trimming: 5 bases; J trimming: 5 bases; junction bases outside the gene matches: 6. The CDR3 coding sequence is TGTGCCAGCAGCCCCGGGACAGATAACGAGCAGTACTTC. The encoded protein is CASSPGTDNEQYF.

The chain is built from TRBV18 and TRBJ1-4, with unresolved D. V shed 6 bases and J shed 4 bases, with 12 bases lying between them. Germline lookup yields CDR1 KGHSH and CDR2 LQKENI. The CDR3 is 14 amino acids. CDR3 in amino acids: CASSVGHNNEKLFF. The CDR3 bases are TGTGCCAGCTCGGTGGGTCATAATAATGAAAAACTGTTTTTT.

The genes are TRBV18 and TRBJ2-3; D is unclear. Trimming removed 1 base from V and 4 bases from J, with 15 bases in between. Germline V gene lookup returns CDR1 KGHSH and CDR2 LQKENI. The CDR3 runs to 16 residues. This CDR3 reads CASSPLGQIGADTQYF. In DNA, the CDR3 is TGTGCCAGCTCACCACTAGGCCAGATTGGGGCAGATACGCAGTATTTT.

The chain links TRBV7-2 to TRBJ1-2; the D gene is possibly TRBD1 (5 bases). Trimming pared 1 base from V and 7 bases from J, leaving 13 bases between. This CDR3 is built from 14 residues. Looked up from germline, CDR1 is SGHTA and CDR2 is FQGNSA. The DNA of the CDR3 is TGTGCCAGCAGCTTAGGCGTTGGGGGTTTTGGCTACACCTTC. This sequence encodes CASSLGVGGFGYTF.

V usage is TRBV28 and J usage is TRBJ1-2; 9 positions agree with TRBD1. The germline V gene encodes CDR1 MDHEN and CDR2 SYDVKM. There are 15 residues in the CDR3. Trimming removed 5 bases from V and 3 bases from J; junction bases left unmatched: 7. The CDR3 is CASSIRTGVDYGYTF. The CDR3 DNA reads TGTGCCAGCAGTATTCGGACAGGGGTGGACTATGGCTACACCTTC.

This clone was seen more than once but under ten times. The junction and the germline gene differ at one end; a read error may be behind it. V gene TRBV28 combines with J gene TRBJ1-1; the D is unclear. The CDR3 has 10 residues. Germline loops: CDR1 MDHEN, CDR2 SYDVKM. CDR3 region: CASGFAEAFF. CDR3 in DNA: TGTGCCAGCGGTTTCGCTGAAGCTTTCTTT.

As to this clone: This specimen includes other DNA sequences encoding the same CDR3. CDR3 sequence reads: CSARQETQYF. The CDR3 DNA follows: TGCAGTGCTCGCCAAGAGACCCAGTACTTC. The chain employs TRBV20-1 and TRBJ2-5, with no clear D. Between the trimmed V and J ends, which lost 5 bases and 1 base, there was a span of 2 bases. In germline, CDR1 is DFQATT, CDR2 SNEGSKA (reference sequence). This CDR3 spans 10 amino acids.

This sequence joins TRBV10-2 and TRBJ2-1, with 9 bases lining up with TRBD2. This CDR3 comprises 14 residues. Per germline, CDR1 WSHSY and CDR2 SAAADI. J gave up 4 bases and V 11 bases, and 9 bases lay outside the gene matches. CDR3 nucleotides: TGCGCCTCAGCGACTAGCGGACCTTACAATGAGCAGTTCTTC. It encodes CASATSGPYNEQFF.

The gene calls are TRBV5-1 and TRBJ2-2; 10 bases map to TRBD1. Germline V gene lookup returns CDR1 SGHRS and CDR2 YFSETQ. J gave up 5 bases and V 4 bases, and 8 bases lay outside the gene matches. This CDR3 is 16 amino acids long. The CDR3 sequence: CASSGSGTGDTGELFF. CDR3 bases: TGCGCCAGCAGCGGGTCCGGGACAGGGGATACCGGGGAGCTGTTTTTT.

The chain joins TRBV18 to TRBJ2-1; 9 nucleotides match TRBD1. The CDR3 is 15 residues long. Germline CDR1 is KGHSH and CDR2 is LQKENI. The V and J ends lost 0 bases and 7 bases, in that order; junction bases with no gene match: 4. CDR3 amino acids: CASSPPRTGENEQFF. The CDR3 nucleotides read TGTGCCAGCTCACCACCTCGGACAGGGGAAAATGAGCAGTTCTTC. Variable domain in full (rest from reference TRBV18 and TRBJ2-1): NAGVMQNPRHLVRRRGQEARLRCSPMKGHSHVYWYRQLPEEGLKFMVYLQKENIIDESGMPKERFSAEFPKEGPSILRIQQVVRGDSAAYFCASSPPRTGENEQFFGPGTRLTVL.

The V gene is TRBV6-6, the J gene TRBJ1-3; TRBD1 might be the D (6 bases). The CDR3 covers 14 residues. CDR1 is MNHNY and CDR2 is SVGAGI in the germline V gene (reference sequence). V was trimmed by 6 bases and J by 0 bases, leaving 9 bases between them. CDR3 sequence (DNA): TGTGCCAGCAGCCGGACAGTCTCTGGAAACACCATATATTTT. Translated: CASSRTVSGNTIYF.

This chain connects TRBV4-1 to TRBJ2-5, with D unclear. The J call may be wrong; the DNA end is better matched by TRBJ2-7. This CDR3 comprises 15 residues. The germline V gene has CDR1 MGHRA and CDR2 YSYEKL. DNA for the CDR3: TGCGCCAGCAGCCAAAGATGGGCCTCACCCTACGAGCAGTACTTC. This translates into CASSQRWASPYEQYF.

The chain combines TRBV5-4 with TRBJ1-4; D is possibly TRBD1 (5 bases). The CDR3 sequence is 14 residues long. V lost 2 bases, J lost 7 bases, and 12 bases lay in between. Germline lookup yields CDR1 SGHNT and CDR2 YYREEE (reference sequence). The CDR3 sequence: CASSLRGGSEKLFF. CDR3 DNA: TGTGCCAGCAGCTTAAGGGGAGGGAGTGAAAAACTGTTTTTT.